This T cell receptor beta chain emerged from a study of beta chain features in type 1 diabetes. The CDR3 is 11 amino acids. The germline V and J ends were trimmed by 8 bases and 5 bases, with 10 bases remaining between them. Germline V gene data show CDR1 as MNHEY and CDR2 as SVGAGI. Of the isolated RNA, all was reverse transcribed, and so the sequenced material was expressed TCRB transcripts. Generated by immunoSEQ multiplex PCR, the TCRdb table keeps only in-frame clones and is missing some. The sample holds 250,000 to 350,000 clones, 8% to 13% seen once. A few counts support this clone. Antigen unknown. Whole-study results and caveats: Shorter TCRB CDR3s, moderately but significantly so, were found in Type 1 diabetes patients in all four CD4+ subsets. TCRB rearrangement may or may not be influenced by HLA type; here this remained unresolved. For patients, the naive, central memory and Treg TCRB repertoires appeared more alike than for healthy donors.

The chain uses TRBV6-5 and TRBJ2-7; D may be TRBD2 (5 bases). This TCR came from a woman aged 25 to 39 in good health. The sequenced material came from naive CD4+ T cells from blood. The CDR3 sequence is CASRGSNEQYF. In nucleotides, the CDR3 is TGTGCCAGCCGAGGGTCAAACGAGCAGTACTTC.